The clone carrying this T cell receptor (beta chain) was counted between two and nine times. The antigen remains unidentified. This sample is drawn from a study of T cells in Graves' hyperthyroidism and ophthalmopathy. Study outcomes and limitations: In the analysis, a 13 V-J model separated ophthalmopathy from stable hyperthyroidism. Blood held most thyroid clonotypes expanded above 0.001 frequency.

Germline CDR1 reads SGDLS; CDR2 reads YYNGEE. The length of the CDR3 is 18 residues. The V gene end was trimmed by 1 base and the J gene end by 5 bases; junction bases not matched to a gene: 7. Preceding any ophthalmopathy symptoms, the blood sample dates from first hyperthyroidism diagnosis. Template material for amplifying TCR beta CDR3 regions consisted of RNA transcripts. The HTBI primer set was used in a first-round RT-PCR of the TCR CDR3. TCRdb reprocessed the multiplex PCR reads with MiXCR, giving one entry per CDR3 protein. The sample consists of approximately 360,000 distinct CDR3 sequences, 15% to 18% of them appearing once.

The receptor was derived from a woman in her late teens or twenties with Graves' hyperthyroidism that later progressed to Graves' ophthalmopathy. The chain employs TRBV9 and TRBJ2-2; TRBD2 aligns across 14 bases. Sequencing used blood. The CDR3 protein is CASSVQSTSGRGTGELFF. CDR3 DNA sequence: TGTGCCAGCAGCGTACAATCGACTAGCGGGAGGGGAACCGGGGAGCTGTTTTTT.